This T cell receptor (beta chain) was sequenced during a study of shared clonotypes between healthy human individuals. There were no recent acute infections or vaccinations among the donors, who were healthy HIV-negative adults. V was clipped by 1 base and J by 7 bases; unmatched bases: 4. Germline V gives CDR1 SGHNT, CDR2 YENEEA. The CDR3 contains 13 residues. In this sample, this clone turned up once. Here immunoSEQ multiplex PCR was the method, and the copy in TCRdb shows in-frame clones only, minus some. The table includes about 2.3 million clones, just under 95% detected once. This TCR was recovered from a man aged 18 to 29 in good health. Some clones in this sample may be carry-over from other donors' samples. V gene TRBV11-3 combines with J gene TRBJ2-7; TRBD2 matches 7 bases. The sequenced sample was naive CD4+ T cells from PBMCs. The subset here: CD45RA+ positively selected. The CDR3 coding sequence is TGTGCCAGCAGCTTAGGACTAGCCGGGGAGCAGTACTTC. Residues: CASSLGLAGEQYF.